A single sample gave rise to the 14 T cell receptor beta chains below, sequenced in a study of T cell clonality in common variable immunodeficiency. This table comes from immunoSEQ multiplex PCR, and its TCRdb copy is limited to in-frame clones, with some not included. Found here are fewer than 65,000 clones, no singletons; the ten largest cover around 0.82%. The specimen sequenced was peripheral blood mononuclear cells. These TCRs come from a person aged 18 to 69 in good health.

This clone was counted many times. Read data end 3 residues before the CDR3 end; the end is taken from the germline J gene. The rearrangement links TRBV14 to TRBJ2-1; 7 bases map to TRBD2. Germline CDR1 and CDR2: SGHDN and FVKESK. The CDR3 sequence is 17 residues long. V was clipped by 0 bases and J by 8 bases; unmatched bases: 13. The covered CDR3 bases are TGTGCCAGCAGCCAAGATATCCCCAGCGGGACTTACTATGAG. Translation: CASSQDIPSGTYYE. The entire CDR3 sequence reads CASSQDIPSGTYYEQFF.

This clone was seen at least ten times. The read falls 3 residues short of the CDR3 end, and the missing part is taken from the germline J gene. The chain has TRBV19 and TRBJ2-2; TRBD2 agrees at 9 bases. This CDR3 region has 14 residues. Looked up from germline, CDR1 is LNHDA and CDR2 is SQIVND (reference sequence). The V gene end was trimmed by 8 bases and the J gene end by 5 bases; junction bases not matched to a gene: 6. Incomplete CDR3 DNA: TGTGCCAGTTTTGGCGGGAGGGCAACCGGGGAG. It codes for CASFGGRATGE. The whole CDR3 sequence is CASFGGRATGELFF.

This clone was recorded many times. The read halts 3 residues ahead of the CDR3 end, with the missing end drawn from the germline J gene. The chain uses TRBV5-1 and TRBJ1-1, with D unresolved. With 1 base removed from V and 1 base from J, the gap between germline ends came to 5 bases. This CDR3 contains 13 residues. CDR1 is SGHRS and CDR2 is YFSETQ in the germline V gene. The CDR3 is CASSLTRNTEAFF. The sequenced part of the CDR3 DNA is TGCGCCAGCAGCTTGACACGGAACACTGAA.

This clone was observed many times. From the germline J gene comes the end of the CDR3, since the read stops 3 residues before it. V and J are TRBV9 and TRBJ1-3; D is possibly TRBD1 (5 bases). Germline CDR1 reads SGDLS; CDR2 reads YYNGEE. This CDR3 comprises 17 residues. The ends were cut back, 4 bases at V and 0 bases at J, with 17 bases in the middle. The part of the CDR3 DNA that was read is TGTGCCAGCAGCCCGGGGGGGAGGGGAAGCTCTGGAAACACC. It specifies CASSPGGRGSSGNT. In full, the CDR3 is CASSPGGRGSSGNTIYF.

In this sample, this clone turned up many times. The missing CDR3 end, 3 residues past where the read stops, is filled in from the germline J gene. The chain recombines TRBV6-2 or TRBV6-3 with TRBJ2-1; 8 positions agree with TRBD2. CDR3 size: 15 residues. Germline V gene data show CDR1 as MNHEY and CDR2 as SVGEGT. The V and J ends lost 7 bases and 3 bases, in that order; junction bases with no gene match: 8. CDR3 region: CASNPIAGIYNEQFF. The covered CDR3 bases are TGTGCCAGCAACCCTATAGCGGGAATCTACAATGAG.

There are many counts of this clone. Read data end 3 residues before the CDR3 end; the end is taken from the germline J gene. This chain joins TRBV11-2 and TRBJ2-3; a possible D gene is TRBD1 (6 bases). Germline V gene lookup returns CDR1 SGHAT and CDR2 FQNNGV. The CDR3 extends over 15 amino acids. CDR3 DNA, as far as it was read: TGTGCCAGCAGCTTAACCCCAGGGGCGCAAGAGACG. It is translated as CASSLTPGAQET. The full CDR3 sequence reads CASSLTPGAQETQYF.

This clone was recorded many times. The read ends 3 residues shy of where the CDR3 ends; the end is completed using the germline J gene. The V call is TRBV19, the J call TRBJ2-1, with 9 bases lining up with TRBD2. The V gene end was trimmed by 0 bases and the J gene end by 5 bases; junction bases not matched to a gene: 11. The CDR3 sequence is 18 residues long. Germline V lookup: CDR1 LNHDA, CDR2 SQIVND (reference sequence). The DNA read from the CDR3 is TGTGCCAGTAGTATAGATCATAGCGGGAGAGTTGGTCACAATGAG. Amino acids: CASSIDHSGRVGHNE. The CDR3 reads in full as CASSIDHSGRVGHNEQFF.

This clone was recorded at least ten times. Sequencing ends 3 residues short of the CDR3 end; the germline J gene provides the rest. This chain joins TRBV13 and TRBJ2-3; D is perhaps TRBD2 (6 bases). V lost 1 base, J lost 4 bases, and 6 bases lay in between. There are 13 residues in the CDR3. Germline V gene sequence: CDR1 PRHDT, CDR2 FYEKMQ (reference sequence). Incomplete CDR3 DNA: TGTGCCAGCAGCTTAGCGGGGGCAGATACG. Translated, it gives CASSLAGADT. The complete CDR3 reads CASSLAGADTQYF.

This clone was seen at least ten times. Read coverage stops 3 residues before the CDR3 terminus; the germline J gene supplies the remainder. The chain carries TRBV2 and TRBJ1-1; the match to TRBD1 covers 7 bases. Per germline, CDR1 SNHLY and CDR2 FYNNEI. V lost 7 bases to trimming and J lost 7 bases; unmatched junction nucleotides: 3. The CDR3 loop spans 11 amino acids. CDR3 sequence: CASTGDSEAFF. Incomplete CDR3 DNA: TGTGCCAGCACCGGGGACAGTGAA.

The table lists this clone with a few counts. Incomplete CDR3 DNA: TGTGCCAGCAGTTACAGGGAGACAGATCCC. Its translation is CASSYRETDP. The full CDR3 protein is CASSYRETDPQHF. This rearrangement joins TRBV6-2 or TRBV6-3 to TRBJ1-5; D might be TRBD1 (5 bases). The read stops 3 residues short of the end of the CDR3; the missing end is completed from the germline J gene. The CDR3 is made up of 13 amino acids. The germline V gene has CDR1 MNHEY and CDR2 SVGEGT.

CDR3 DNA (partial): TGTGCCAGCAGCGCTCGGGGTTCCTACAATGAC. Translated, it gives CASSARGSYND. The whole CDR3 reads CASSARGSYNDYTF. The V and J genes are TRBV7-2 and TRBJ1-2; D ambiguous. Read coverage stops 3 residues before the CDR3 terminus; the germline J gene supplies the remainder. The CDR3 is 14 residues long. The germline V gene encodes CDR1 SGHTA and CDR2 FQGNSA. Variable domain in full (rest from reference TRBV7-2 and TRBJ1-2): GAGVSQSPSNKVTEKGKDVELRCDPISGHTALYWYRQSLGQGLEFLIYFQGNSAPDKSGLPSDRFSAERTGGSVSTLTIQRTQQEDSAVYLCASSARGSYNDYTFGSGTRLTVV.

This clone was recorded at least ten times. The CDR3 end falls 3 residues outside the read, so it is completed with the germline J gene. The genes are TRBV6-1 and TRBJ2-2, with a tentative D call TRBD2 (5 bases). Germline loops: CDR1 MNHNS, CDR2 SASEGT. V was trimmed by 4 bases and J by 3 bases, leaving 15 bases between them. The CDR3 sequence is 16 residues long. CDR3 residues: CASSVVPGKDTGELFF. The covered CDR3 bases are TGTGCCAGCAGTGTAGTTCCGGGGAAAGACACCGGGGAG.

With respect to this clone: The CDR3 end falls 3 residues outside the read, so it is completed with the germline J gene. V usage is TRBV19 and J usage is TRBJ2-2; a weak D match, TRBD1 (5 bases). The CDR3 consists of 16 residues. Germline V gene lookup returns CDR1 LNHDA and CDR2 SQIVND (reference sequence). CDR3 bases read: TGTGCCAGTAGTATAGGGATAGACTCTGGGGCCAACGTG. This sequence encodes CASSIGIDSGANV. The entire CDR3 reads CASSIGIDSGANVLFF.

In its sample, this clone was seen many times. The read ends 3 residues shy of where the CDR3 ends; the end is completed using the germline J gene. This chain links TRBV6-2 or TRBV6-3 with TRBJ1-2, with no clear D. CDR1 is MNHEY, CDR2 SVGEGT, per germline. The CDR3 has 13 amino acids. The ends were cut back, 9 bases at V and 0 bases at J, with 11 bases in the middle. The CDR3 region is CASKRPANYGYTF. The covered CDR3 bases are TGTGCCAGTAAGAGGCCAGCTAACTATGGC.